The clone carrying this T cell receptor (beta chain) was seen repeatedly, ten times or more. The antigen remains unidentified. The data originate from a study of T cells in Graves' hyperthyroidism and ophthalmopathy. Across the whole study: The initial diagnosis was the point when peripheral blood was collected, ahead of any treatment.

Amplification yielded TCR beta CDR3 regions, with RNA transcripts as the source. In the first-round RT-PCR of the TCR CDR3, the HTBI primer set was used. Each CDR3 protein gets one entry after TCRdb re-called the multiplex PCR reads with MiXCR. The data hold around 440,000 distinct CDR3 sequences, with 15% to 18% observed a single time. General study results and limits: The model foresaw ophthalmopathy a median roughly 6.6 months prior to onset.

The CDR3 length is 15 residues. The J segment lost 1 base and the V segment lost 7 bases, leaving 3 bases of the junction unmatched. Per the germline V gene, CDR1 is SGHRS and CDR2 is YFSETQ. Patients aged 18 to 65 had newly diagnosed hyperthyroidism that had lasted under 2 months. Sequenced input: blood. The sequence was obtained from a woman between 18 and 29 years old with Graves' hyperthyroidism. This sequence joins TRBV5-1 and TRBJ2-6; 9 bases are shared with TRBD1. This chain's CDR3 is CASWDRASGANVLTF. Here the CDR3 DNA reads TGCGCCAGCTGGGACAGGGCTTCTGGGGCCAACGTCCTGACTTTC.